A selection of T cell receptor beta chains follows, all from one sample in a study of T cell repertoires in cytomegalovirus infection. From the reads, TCRdb called clonotypes with MiXCR, one entry per CDR3 protein. The repertoire consists of 400,000 or so distinct CDR3 sequences, with 30% to 40% occurring once and the leading ten covering roughly 13%. The sequenced sample was PBMCs. The receptors were sampled from a human donor in good health (CMV status not recorded). Some clones in this sample may be carry-over from other donors' samples. CDR3s include the opening cysteine and the closing phenylalanine or tryptophan. A D gene is named only where the DNA matches it firmly. A clone size is listed for some rows: how often the clone was seen (once, few, many), or a class if it is expanded.

CDR3aa,CDR3nt,d_gene,abundance,j_gene,len,v_gene
CASSLEREGTPYGYTF,TGTGCCAGCAGCTTAGAGAGGGAGGGTACACCCTATGGCTACACCTTC,-,few,TRBJ1-2,16,TRBV7-8
CASSHGPGQAF,TGTGCCAGCAGCCACGGACCAGGTCAAGCCTTC,-,many,TRBJ2-7,11,TRBV7-9
CASSVAGQSQPQHF,TGTGCCAGCAGTGTAGCGGGACAGAGTCAGCCCCAGCATTTT,TRBD1,-,TRBJ1-5,14,TRBV27
CASSNRGEETQYF,TGTGCCAGCAGCAACCGGGGTGAAGAGACCCAGTACTTC,-,-,TRBJ2-5,13,TRBV7-3
CASRFPRQGVVRQPQHF,TGTGCCAGCCGCTTCCCGCGACAGGGCGTGGTGCGGCAGCCCCAGCATTTT,TRBD1,-,TRBJ1-5,17,TRBV7-2
CASSLGAGLNTEAFF,TGTGCCAGCAGCTTAGGGGCAGGCCTGAACACTGAAGCTTTCTTT,-,-,TRBJ1-1,15,TRBV7-8
CASSQQGLLNYEQYF,TGTGCCAGCAGTCAACAGGGGCTGCTCAACTACGAGCAGTACTTC,TRBD1,-,TRBJ2-7,15,TRBV12-3/TRBV12-4
CASSLTAAWTGGTEAFF,TGTGCCAGCAGCTTGACGGCGGCTTGGACAGGGGGAACTGAAGCTTTCTTT,TRBD1,-,TRBJ1-1,17,TRBV5-6
CATASFGNRDNEQFF,TGTGCCACCGCCTCGTTTGGTAACAGGGACAATGAGCAGTTCTTC,-,few,TRBJ2-1,15,TRBV5-4
CASSLVLGAQHF,TGTGCCAGCAGTTTGGTTTTGGGGGCCCAGCATTTT,-,-,TRBJ1-5,12,TRBV28
CAILDELGYTQHF,TGTGCCATCCTGGACGAATTGGGGTACACCCAGCATTTT,-,few,TRBJ1-5,13,TRBV10-3
CSARSGVSDTQYF,TGCAGTGCTCGTAGCGGGGTCTCAGATACGCAGTATTTT,TRBD2,-,TRBJ2-3,13,TRBV20-1